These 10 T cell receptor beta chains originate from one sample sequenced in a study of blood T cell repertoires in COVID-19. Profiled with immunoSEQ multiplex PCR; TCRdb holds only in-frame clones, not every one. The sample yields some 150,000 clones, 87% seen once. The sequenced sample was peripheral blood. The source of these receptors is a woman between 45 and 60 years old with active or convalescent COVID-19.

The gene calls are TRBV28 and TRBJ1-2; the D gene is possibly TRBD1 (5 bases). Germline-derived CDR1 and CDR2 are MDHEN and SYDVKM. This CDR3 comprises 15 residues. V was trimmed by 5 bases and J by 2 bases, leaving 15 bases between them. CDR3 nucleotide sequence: TGTGCCAGCAGTCCCCCAGGACAATCCAACTATGGCTACACCTTC. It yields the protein CASSPPGQSNYGYTF.

CDR3 residues: CASSPDWYNEQFF. The CDR3 DNA reads as TGTGCCAGCAGCCCGGACTGGTACAATGAGCAGTTCTTC. The chain carries TRBV5-5 and TRBJ2-1, with TRBD2 as a possible D gene (5 bases). Per the germline V gene, CDR1 is SGHKS and CDR2 is YYEKEE (reference sequence). The CDR3 is 13 residues long. V was pared by 4 bases and J by 4 bases, with 9 bases between.

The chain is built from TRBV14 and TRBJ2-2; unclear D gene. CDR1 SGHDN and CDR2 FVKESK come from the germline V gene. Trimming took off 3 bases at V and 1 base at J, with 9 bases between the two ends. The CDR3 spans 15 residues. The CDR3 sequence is CASSQRRRNTGELFF. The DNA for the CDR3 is TGTGCCAGCAGCCAGCGGAGAAGGAACACCGGGGAGCTGTTTTTT.

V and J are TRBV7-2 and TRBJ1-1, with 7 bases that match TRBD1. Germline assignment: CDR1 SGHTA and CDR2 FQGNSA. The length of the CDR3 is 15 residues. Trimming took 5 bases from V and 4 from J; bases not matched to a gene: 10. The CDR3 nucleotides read TGTGCCAGCAGCATCCGACAGGGTAGGGCCACTGAAGCTTTCTTT. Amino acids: CASSIRQGRATEAFF. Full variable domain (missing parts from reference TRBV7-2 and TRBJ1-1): GAGVSQSPSNKVTEKGKDVELRCDPISGHTALYWYRQSLGQGLEFLIYFQGNSAPDKSGLPSDRFSAERTGGSVSTLTIQRTQQEDSAVYLCASSIRQGRATEAFFGQGTRLTVV.

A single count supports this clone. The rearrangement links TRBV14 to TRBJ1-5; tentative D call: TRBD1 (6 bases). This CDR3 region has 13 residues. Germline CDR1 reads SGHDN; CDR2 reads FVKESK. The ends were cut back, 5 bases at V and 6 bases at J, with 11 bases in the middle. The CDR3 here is CASSADRFQPQHF. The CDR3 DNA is TGTGCCAGCAGCGCAGACAGGTTTCAGCCCCAGCATTTT.

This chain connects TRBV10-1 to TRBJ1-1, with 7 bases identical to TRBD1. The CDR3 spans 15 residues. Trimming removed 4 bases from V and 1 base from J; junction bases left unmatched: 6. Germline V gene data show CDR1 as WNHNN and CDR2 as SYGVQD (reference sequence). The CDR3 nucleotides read TGCGCCAGCAGTGGAACTGGGACAGCGAACACTGAAGCTTTCTTT. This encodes CASSGTGTANTEAFF.

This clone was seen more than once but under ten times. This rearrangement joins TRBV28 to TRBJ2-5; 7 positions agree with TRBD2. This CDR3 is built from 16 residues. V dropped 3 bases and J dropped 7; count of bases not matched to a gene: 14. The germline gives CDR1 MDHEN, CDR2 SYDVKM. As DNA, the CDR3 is TGTGCCAGCAGTTTGGGGGGGGACCCCGGAGTAAGGACCCAGTACTTC. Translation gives CASSLGGDPGVRTQYF.

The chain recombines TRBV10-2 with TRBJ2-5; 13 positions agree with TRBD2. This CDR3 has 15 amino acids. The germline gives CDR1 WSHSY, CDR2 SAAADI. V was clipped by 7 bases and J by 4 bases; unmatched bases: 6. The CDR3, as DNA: TGCGCCAGCATTACTAGCGGGGGGGCCGGAGAGACCCAGTACTTC. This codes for CASITSGGAGETQYF.

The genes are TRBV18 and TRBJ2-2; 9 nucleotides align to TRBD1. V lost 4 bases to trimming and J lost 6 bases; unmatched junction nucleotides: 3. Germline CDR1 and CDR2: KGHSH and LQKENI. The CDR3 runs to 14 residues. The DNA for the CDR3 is TGTGCCAGCTCACGGGACAGGGATCCCGGGGAGCTGTTTTTT. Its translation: CASSRDRDPGELFF.

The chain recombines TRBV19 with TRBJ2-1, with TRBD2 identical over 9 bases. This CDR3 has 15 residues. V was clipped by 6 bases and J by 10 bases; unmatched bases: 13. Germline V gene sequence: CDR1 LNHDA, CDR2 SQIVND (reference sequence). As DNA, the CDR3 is TGTGCCAGTAGGGTCTCGGCGGGAGGGCCGAGGGAGCAGTTCTTC. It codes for CASRVSAGGPREQFF.